This T cell receptor (beta chain) emerged from a study of blood T cell repertoires in COVID-19. Overall study: Acute and convalescent COVID-19 specimens originated in the United States, Italy and Spain. T cells, B-cell-depleted T cells, or PBMCs provided the cDNA or gDNA that served as material.

Trimming cost V 4 bases and J 5 bases, with 17 bases left between them. The germline V gene encodes CDR1 SGHDN and CDR2 FVKESK. The CDR3 consists of 15 residues. Per the study methods: Reference gene primer amplification yielded estimated nucleated cell counts. This table comes from immunoSEQ multiplex PCR, and its TCRdb copy is limited to in-frame clones, with some not included. V and J calls and clone size are as listed in that table; D and trimming were resolved from the DNA. This sample has 60,000 or so clones; roughly 80% occur once, and the top ten carry around 12%. V is TRBV14 and J is TRBJ1-1, with a possible D match to TRBD1 (5 bases). Sequencing input: peripheral blood. The origin of this receptor is a human donor in a cohort sampled during active COVID-19. The CDR3 protein is CASSLPKPGRTEAFF. CDR3 DNA: TGTGCCAGCAGCCTCCCCAAACCAGGGAGGACTGAAGCTTTCTTT.